This is a list of T cell receptor beta chains from one sample in a study of shared clonotypes between healthy human individuals. The assay was immunoSEQ multiplex PCR, and TCRdb's table has in-frame clones only and misses some. The sample has fewer than 200,000 clones, approximately 92% seen once; the top ten hold about 0.07%. The sample comprised naive CD4+ T cells sorted from blood. The source of these receptors is a woman in her twenties or thirties in good health. Both conserved end residues are part of each CDR3. A D gene is named only where the DNA matches it firmly. Only part of the rows carry a size: once, few, many, or a class if the clone is expanded.

CDR3 | DNA | V | size | D | J
CASSPGQVYEQYF | TGTGCCAGCAGTCCCGGACAGGTCTACGAGCAGTACTTC | TRBV28 | - | TRBD1 | TRBJ2-7
CASSIGTGDYEQYF | TGTGCCAGTAGTATTGGGACAGGGGACTACGAGCAGTACTTC | TRBV19 | - | TRBD1 | TRBJ2-7
CASSPLGSGRSYNEQFF | TGTGCCAGCTCACCACTGGGTAGCGGGAGATCCTACAATGAGCAGTTCTTC | TRBV18 | - | TRBD2 | TRBJ2-1
CATKFGTSDSYEQYF | TGTGCCACCAAATTTGGGACGTCCGATTCCTACGAGCAGTACTTC | TRBV6-5 | - | - | TRBJ2-7
CATSAGGSYEQYF | TGTGCCACCTCGGCCGGCGGGAGTTACGAGCAGTACTTC | TRBV10-3 | few | TRBD2 | TRBJ2-7
CASSYQGSSGNTIYF | TGTGCCAGCAGCTACCAGGGGAGCTCTGGAAACACCATATATTTT | TRBV25-1 | - | - | TRBJ1-3
CASSFGTGGSGYEQYF | TGTGCCAGCAGTTTCGGGACGGGCGGGAGTGGCTACGAGCAGTACTTC | TRBV27 | - | TRBD2 | TRBJ2-7
CASSPRQGPTNEQFF | TGTGCCAGCAGCCCGAGACAGGGTCCGACCAATGAGCAGTTCTTC | TRBV7-8 | - | TRBD1 | TRBJ2-1
CASSLVSSGSLFF | TGCGCCAGCAGCTTGGTATCAAGCGGGAGCTTGTTCTTC | TRBV5-1 | - | TRBD2 | TRBJ2-1
CASSSFMRPDTQYF | TGTGCCAGCAGCTCCTTTATGAGACCAGATACGCAGTATTTT | TRBV5-4 | - | - | TRBJ2-3
CASRTDGDEQFF | TGTGCCAGCAGAACGGACGGGGATGAGCAGTTCTTC | TRBV11-2 | - | - | TRBJ2-1
CASSYFDQETQYF | TGTGCCAGCAGTTACTTCGACCAAGAGACCCAGTACTTC | TRBV6-5 | - | - | TRBJ2-5
CASRGSRGETQYF | TGTGCCAGCAGGGGTTCCCGAGGGGAGACCCAGTACTTC | TRBV28 | - | - | TRBJ2-5
CASTGGRVSEQYF | TGTGCCAGCACCGGCGGACGCGTTTCAGAGCAGTACTTC | TRBV2 | - | - | TRBJ2-7
CASSGGQGSYEQYF | TGCGCCAGCAGCGGGGGACAGGGCTCCTACGAGCAGTACTTC | TRBV5-1 | - | TRBD1 | TRBJ2-7
CASSPADLISSEQYF | TGTGCCAGTAGTCCGGCAGACCTCATCTCCTCCGAGCAGTACTTC | TRBV19 | once | - | TRBJ2-7
CASSVTRDLYGYTF | TGTGCCAGCAGTGTTACTCGCGACCTCTATGGCTACACCTTC | TRBV6-1 | - | - | TRBJ1-2
CASSEKPYEQYF | TGTGCCAGCAGTGAGAAACCCTACGAGCAGTACTTC | TRBV28 | once | - | TRBJ2-7
CASSPNTGGFEKLFF | TGTGCCAGTAGTCCTAACACCGGAGGTTTCGAAAAACTGTTTTTT | TRBV19 | once | - | TRBJ1-4
CASRLGEGARGNQPQHF | TGTGCCAGCAGGCTTGGGGAGGGGGCTAGGGGCAATCAGCCCCAGCATTTT | TRBV2 | - | TRBD1 | TRBJ1-5
CASSPPPGQGAYEQYF | TGTGCCAGCTCACCACCGCCGGGACAGGGGGCCTACGAGCAGTACTTC | TRBV18 | - | TRBD1 | TRBJ2-7
CASRLATGELFF | TGTGCCAGCAGACTAGCGACCGGGGAGCTGTTTTTT | TRBV28 | - | TRBD2 | TRBJ2-2
CASLRTGYTNTGELFF | TGTGCCAGTCTCAGGACGGGGTATACGAACACCGGGGAGCTGTTTTTT | TRBV19 | - | - | TRBJ2-2
CASSLVGAGTNEKLFF | TGTGCCAGCAGCTTAGTCGGGGCTGGCACTAATGAAAAACTGTTTTTT | TRBV7-2 | - | - | TRBJ1-4
CASSIVNRDSTYEQYF | TGTGCCAGTAGTATTGTGAACAGAGATTCCACCTACGAGCAGTACTTC | TRBV19 | once | - | TRBJ2-7
CASRLPQTKTPYEQYF | TGTGCAAGTCGCTTACCCCAGACTAAAACGCCCTACGAGCAGTACTTC | TRBV12-2 | - | - | TRBJ2-7